This T cell receptor beta chain was sequenced during a study of Graves' ophthalmopathy and Graves' hyperthyroidism. Overall study: Peripheral blood sampling occurred at initial diagnosis, before any treatment.

Patients were excluded if they had other autoimmune diseases or uncontrolled infections, and likewise if pregnancy or lactation applied. TCR beta CDR3 regions were amplified from RNA transcripts. Investigators did first-round RT-PCR with HTBI primers, then second-round multiplex PCR. Using its own MiXCR run on the multiplex PCR reads, TCRdb lists one record per CDR3 protein. The sample has 150,000 to 200,000 distinct CDR3 sequences, around two fifths seen once. Study conclusions and caveats: Researchers report that a 13-signature model separated ophthalmopathy from stable hyperthyroidism, posting almost 90% sensitivity and about 78% specificity. Appearing in blood as well were most expanded thyroid clonotypes above 0.001 frequency.

With regard to this clonotype: Its antigen remains unidentified.

This clonotype originated in a young man with Graves' ophthalmopathy. The sample comprised peripheral blood.

The CDR3 DNA reads as TGTGCCAGCAGTTTAGGAGGGTATAAGAACACTGAAGCTTTCTTT. Translation: CASSLGGYKNTEAFF. The rearrangement uses TRBV27 and TRBJ1-1, with unresolved D. Germline V gene data show CDR1 as MNHEY and CDR2 as SMNVEV (reference sequence). Trimming removed 2 bases at V and 1 base at J, with 11 bases between. The CDR3 is 15 amino acids.